What follows are 7 T cell receptor beta chains derived from one specimen sequenced in a study of cytomegalovirus exposure and HLA in healthy donors listed by TCRdb under 2017. Receptor libraries were prepared by the immunoSEQ multiplex PCR assay. TCRdb limited this immuneACCESS table to in-frame rearrangements with V and J called. A share of clones is missing; checked studies link under half to unresolved V genes, and the rest is unexplained. This sample lists about 130,000 clones; about 93% were detected once. The top ten clones comprise roughly 1.2% of the sample. Sequenced: PBMCs. The receptors were sampled from a young woman in good health and CMV-seronegative.

This clone was observed once. The genes are TRBV19 and TRBJ1-4; the D gene is possibly TRBD1 (5 bases). CDR1 and CDR2 (germline): LNHDA, SQIVND (reference sequence). Trimming stripped 6 bases from V and 0 bases from J, with 11 bases between. This CDR3 region has 15 residues. This chain's CDR3 is CASRITTATNEKLFF. Written as DNA, the CDR3 is TGTGCCAGTAGGATTACGACAGCAACTAATGAAAAACTGTTTTTT.

This clone has a handful of counts. The chain carries TRBV27 and TRBJ2-3, with TRBD2 matching over 8 bases. CDR1 MNHEY and CDR2 SMNVEV come from the germline V gene (reference sequence). CDR3 size: 15 residues. V lost 3 bases and J lost 3; bases outside the gene matches: 5. The CDR3 reads CASSFLVAGTDTQYF. In nucleotides, the CDR3 is TGTGCCAGCAGTTTTCTGGTAGCGGGGACAGATACGCAGTATTTT.

The gene calls are TRBV5-4 and TRBJ1-1; possibly TRBD1 for D (6 bases). In germline, CDR1 is SGHNT, CDR2 YYREEE (reference sequence). V lost 0 bases and J lost 0, with 9 bases in between. This CDR3 region has 15 residues. The CDR3 sequence: CASSLGQGMNTEAFF. The CDR3, as DNA: TGTGCCAGCAGCTTGGGTCAGGGGATGAACACTGAAGCTTTCTTT.

The chain couples TRBV4-2 to TRBJ2-1, with D perhaps TRBD2 (5 bases). The CDR3 has 16 amino acids. Germline V gives CDR1 LGHNA, CDR2 YNFKEQ. Trimming took 1 base from V and 0 from J, leaving 10 bases between them. The CDR3: CASSQVVGSSYNEQFF. As DNA, the CDR3 is TGTGCCAGCAGCCAAGTGGTAGGGAGCTCCTACAATGAGCAGTTCTTC.

The chain combines TRBV29-1 with TRBJ1-1, with TRBD1 matching 7 bases. The CDR3 runs 13 residues. J lost 3 bases, V lost 7 bases, and 8 bases had no gene match. Looked up from germline, CDR1 is SQVTM and CDR2 is ANQGSEA. CDR3 in DNA: TGCAGCGCCTTCCGGACAGGCCACACTGAAGCTTTCTTT. This sequence encodes CSAFRTGHTEAFF.

The rearrangement links TRBV2 to TRBJ1-1; possibly TRBD1 for D (5 bases). The V gene's germline CDR1 is SNHLY and CDR2 FYNNEI. This CDR3 is 14 amino acids long. V shed 4 bases and J shed 4 bases, with 13 bases lying between them. CDR3 region: CASSATGGATEAFF. The CDR3 bases are TGTGCCAGCAGTGCCACCGGAGGGGCCACTGAAGCTTTCTTT.

This chain joins TRBV4-1 and TRBJ2-5; 11 bases line up with TRBD1. Germline CDR1 is MGHRA and CDR2 is YSYEKL. This CDR3 is 16 amino acids long. V shed 4 bases, J shed 6 bases, and the junction held 10 bases outside the gene matches. The CDR3 region has the DNA TGCGCCAGCAGCCCAGGGACAGGGGGGTCAGGGCAGACCCAGTACTTC. Amino acid sequence: CASSPGTGGSGQTQYF.